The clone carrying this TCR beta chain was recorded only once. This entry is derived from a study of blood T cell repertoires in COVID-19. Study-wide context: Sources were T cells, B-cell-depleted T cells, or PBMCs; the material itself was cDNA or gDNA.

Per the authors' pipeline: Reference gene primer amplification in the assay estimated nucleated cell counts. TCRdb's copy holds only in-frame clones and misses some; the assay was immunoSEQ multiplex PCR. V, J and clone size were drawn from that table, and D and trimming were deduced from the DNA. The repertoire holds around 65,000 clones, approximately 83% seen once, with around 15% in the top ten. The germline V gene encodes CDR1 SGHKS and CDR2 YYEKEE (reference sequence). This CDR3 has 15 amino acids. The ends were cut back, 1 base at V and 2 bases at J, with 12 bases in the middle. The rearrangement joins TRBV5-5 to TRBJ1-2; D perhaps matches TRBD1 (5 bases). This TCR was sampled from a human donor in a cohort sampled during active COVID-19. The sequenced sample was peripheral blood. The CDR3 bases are TGTGCCAGCAGCTTGATGGCAGGGTGGAACTATGGCTACACCTTC. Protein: CASSLMAGWNYGYTF.